This T cell receptor (beta chain) was documented in a study of cytomegalovirus exposure and HLA in healthy donors. The CDR3 loop spans 15 amino acids. J lost 2 bases, V lost 0 bases, and 1 base had no gene match. Per germline, CDR1 SGHNT and CDR2 YYREEE (reference sequence). Amplification used 60 Vbeta primers and 13 Jbeta primers. As processed by the authors: In a later analysis, the count reached 75 million to 90 million unique TCR beta chains, with 9 million to 11 million shared. Produced via immunoSEQ multiplex PCR; TCRdb's table is partial and in-frame only. V and J calls and clone size follow that table, whereas D and trimming were derived from the DNA. The table includes about 100,000 clones, about four fifths detected once.

The receptor was derived from a woman in her thirties or forties in good health and CMV-seronegative. This chain joins TRBV5-4 and TRBJ2-4, with TRBD1 identical over 8 bases. The sample comprised PBMCs. This chain's CDR3 is CASSLDRGTKNIQYF. The CDR3 coding sequence is TGTGCCAGCAGCTTGGACAGGGGGACCAAAAACATTCAGTACTTC.